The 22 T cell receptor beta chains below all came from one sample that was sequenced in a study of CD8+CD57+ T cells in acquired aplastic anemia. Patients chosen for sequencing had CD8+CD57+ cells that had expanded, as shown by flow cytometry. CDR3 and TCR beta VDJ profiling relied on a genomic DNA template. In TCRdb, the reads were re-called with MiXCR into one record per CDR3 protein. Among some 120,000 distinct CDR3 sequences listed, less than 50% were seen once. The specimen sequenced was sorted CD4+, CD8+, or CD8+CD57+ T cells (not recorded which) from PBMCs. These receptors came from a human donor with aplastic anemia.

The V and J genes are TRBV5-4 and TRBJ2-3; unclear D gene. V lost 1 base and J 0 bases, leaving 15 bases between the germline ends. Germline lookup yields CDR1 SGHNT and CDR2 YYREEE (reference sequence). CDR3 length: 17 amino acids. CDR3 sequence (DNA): TGTGCCAGCAGCTTGCTTAGGTTCGGCAATAGCACAGATACGCAGTATTTT. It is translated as CASSLLRFGNSTDTQYF.

The CDR3 coding sequence is TGTGCCAGCAGCCGATTAAACTCCGGGACAGCGAACACCGGGGAGCTGTTTTTT. Its protein is CASSRLNSGTANTGELFF. V and J are TRBV11-2 and TRBJ2-2; TRBD1 matches 7 bases. The length of the CDR3 is 18 residues. Trimming took 5 bases from V and 0 from J; bases not matched to a gene: 12. Germline CDR1 and CDR2: SGHAT and FQNNGV.

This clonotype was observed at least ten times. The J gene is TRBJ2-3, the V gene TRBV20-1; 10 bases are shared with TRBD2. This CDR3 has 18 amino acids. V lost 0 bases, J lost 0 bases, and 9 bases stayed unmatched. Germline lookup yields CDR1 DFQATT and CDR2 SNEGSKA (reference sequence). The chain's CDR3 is CSARDILAGGHSTDTQYF. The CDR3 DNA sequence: TGCAGTGCTAGAGATATTTTAGCGGGGGGACATAGCACAGATACGCAGTATTTT.

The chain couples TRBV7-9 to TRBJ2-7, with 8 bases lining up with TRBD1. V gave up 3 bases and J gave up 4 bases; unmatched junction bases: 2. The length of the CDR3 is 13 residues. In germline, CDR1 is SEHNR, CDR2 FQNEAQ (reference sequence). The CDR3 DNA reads TGTGCCAGCAGCTTGGACAGGGTTTACGAGCAGTACTTC. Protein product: CASSLDRVYEQYF.

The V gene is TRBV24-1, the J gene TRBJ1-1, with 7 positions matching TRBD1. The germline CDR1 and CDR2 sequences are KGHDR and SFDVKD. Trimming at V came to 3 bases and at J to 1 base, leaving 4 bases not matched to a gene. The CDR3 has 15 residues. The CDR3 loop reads CATSDEGTANTEAFF. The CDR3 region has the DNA TGTGCCACCAGTGATGAGGGGACAGCGAACACTGAAGCTTTCTTT.

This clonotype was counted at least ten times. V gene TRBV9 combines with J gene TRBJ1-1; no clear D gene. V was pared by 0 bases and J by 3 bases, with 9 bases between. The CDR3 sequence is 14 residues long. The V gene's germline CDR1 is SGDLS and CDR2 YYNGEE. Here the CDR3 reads CASSVAGWDTEAFF. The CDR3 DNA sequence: TGTGCCAGCAGCGTAGCTGGGTGGGACACTGAAGCTTTCTTT.

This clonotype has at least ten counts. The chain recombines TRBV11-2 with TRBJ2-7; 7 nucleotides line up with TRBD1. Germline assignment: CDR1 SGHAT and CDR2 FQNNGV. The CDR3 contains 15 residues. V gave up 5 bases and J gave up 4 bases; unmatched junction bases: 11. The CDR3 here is CASSLSHRGFYEQYV. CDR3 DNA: TGTGCCAGCAGCCTAAGTCACAGGGGCTTTTACGAGCAGTACGTC.

The CDR3 reads CASSEIAGGRNEQFF. CDR3 in DNA: TGTGCCAGCAGTGAGATAGCGGGGGGTAGGAATGAGCAGTTCTTC. The chain uses TRBV2 and TRBJ2-1; TRBD2 matches 10 bases. Germline trimming cut 3 bases from V and 7 bases from J; bases unmatched to any gene: 6. Germline V gene sequence: CDR1 SNHLY, CDR2 FYNNEI. This CDR3 is 15 amino acids long.

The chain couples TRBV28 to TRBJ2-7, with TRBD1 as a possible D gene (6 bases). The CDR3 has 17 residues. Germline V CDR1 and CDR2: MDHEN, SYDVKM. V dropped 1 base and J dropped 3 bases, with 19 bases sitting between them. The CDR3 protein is CASSLLTLSDRSYEQYF. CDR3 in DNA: TGTGCCAGCAGTTTATTAACCCTCTCTGACAGGAGCTACGAGCAGTACTTC.

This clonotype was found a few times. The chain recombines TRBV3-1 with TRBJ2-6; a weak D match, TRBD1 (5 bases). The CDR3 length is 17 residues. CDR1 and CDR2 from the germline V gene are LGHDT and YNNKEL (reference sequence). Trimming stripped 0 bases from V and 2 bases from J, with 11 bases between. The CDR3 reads CASSQEGETPGANVLTF. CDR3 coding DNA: TGTGCCAGCAGCCAAGAAGGGGAAACCCCTGGGGCCAACGTCCTGACTTTC. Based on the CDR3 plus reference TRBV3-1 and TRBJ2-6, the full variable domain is DTAVSQTPKYLVTQMGNDKSIKCEQNLGHDTMYWYKQDSKKFLKIMFSYNNKELIINETVPNRFSPKSPDKAHLNLHINSLELGDSAVYFCASSQEGETPGANVLTFGAGSRLTVL.

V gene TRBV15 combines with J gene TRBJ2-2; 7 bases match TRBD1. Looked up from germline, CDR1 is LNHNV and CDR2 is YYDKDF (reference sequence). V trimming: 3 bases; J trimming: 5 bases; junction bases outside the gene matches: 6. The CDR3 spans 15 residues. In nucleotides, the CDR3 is TGTGCCACCAGCAGCCTCAACAGGGGAACCGGGGAGCTGTTTTTT. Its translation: CATSSLNRGTGELFF. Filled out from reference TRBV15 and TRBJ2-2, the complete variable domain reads DAMVIQNPRYQVTQFGKPVTLSCSQTLNHNVMYWYQQKSSQAPKLLFHYYDKDFNNEADTPDNFQSRRPNTSFCFLDIRSPGLGDTAMYLCATSSLNRGTGELFFGEGSRLTVL.

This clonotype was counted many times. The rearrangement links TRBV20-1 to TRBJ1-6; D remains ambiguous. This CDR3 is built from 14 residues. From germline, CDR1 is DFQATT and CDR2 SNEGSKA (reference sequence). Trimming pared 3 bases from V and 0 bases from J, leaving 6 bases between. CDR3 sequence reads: CSASFSSYNSPLHF. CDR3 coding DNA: TGCAGTGCTAGTTTCAGCTCCTATAATTCACCCCTCCACTTT.

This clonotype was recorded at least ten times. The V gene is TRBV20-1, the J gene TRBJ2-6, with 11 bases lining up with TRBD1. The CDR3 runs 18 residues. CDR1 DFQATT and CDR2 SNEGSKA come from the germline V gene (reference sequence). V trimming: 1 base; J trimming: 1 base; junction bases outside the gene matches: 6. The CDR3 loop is CSARGGQGEASGANVLTF. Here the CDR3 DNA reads TGCAGTGCTAGAGGGGGACAGGGGGAGGCGTCTGGGGCCAACGTCCTGACTTTC.

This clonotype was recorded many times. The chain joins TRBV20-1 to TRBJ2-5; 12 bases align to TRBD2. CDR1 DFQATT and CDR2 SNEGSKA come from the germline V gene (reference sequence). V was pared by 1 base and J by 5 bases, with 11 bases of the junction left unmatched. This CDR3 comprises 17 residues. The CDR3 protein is CSARGTSGIGDRETQYF. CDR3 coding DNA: TGCAGTGCTAGAGGGACTAGCGGGATCGGAGATCGGGAGACCCAGTACTTC.

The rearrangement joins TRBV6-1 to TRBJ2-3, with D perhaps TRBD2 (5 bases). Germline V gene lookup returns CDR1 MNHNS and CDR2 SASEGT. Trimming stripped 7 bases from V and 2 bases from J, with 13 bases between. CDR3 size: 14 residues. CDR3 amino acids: CASKEGWSTDTQYF. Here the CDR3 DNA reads TGTGCCAGCAAAGAGGGTTGGTCCACAGATACGCAGTATTTT.

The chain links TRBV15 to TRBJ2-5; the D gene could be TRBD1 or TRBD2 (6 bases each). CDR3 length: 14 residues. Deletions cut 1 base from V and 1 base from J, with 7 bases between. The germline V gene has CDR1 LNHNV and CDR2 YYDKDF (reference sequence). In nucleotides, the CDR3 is TGTGCCACCAGCAGAGGGGGGGCCCAAGAGACCCAGTACTTC. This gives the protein CATSRGGAQETQYF. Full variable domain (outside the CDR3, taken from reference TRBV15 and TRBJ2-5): DAMVIQNPRYQVTQFGKPVTLSCSQTLNHNVMYWYQQKSSQAPKLLFHYYDKDFNNEADTPDNFQSRRPNTSFCFLDIRSPGLGDTAMYLCATSRGGAQETQYFGPGTRLLVL.

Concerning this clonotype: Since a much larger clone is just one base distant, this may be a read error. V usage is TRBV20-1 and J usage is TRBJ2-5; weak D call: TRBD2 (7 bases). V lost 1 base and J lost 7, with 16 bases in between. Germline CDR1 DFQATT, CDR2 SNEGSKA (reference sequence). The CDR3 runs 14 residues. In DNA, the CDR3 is TGCAGTGCTAGAGTTGGACGGGGGGCCTGGACCCAGTACTTC. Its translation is CSARVGRGAWTQYF.

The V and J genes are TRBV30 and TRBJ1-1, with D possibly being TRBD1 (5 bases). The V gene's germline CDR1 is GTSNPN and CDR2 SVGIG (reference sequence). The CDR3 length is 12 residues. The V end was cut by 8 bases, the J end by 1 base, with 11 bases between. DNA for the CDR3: TGTGCCGGAGGGGTGGGGAACACTGAAGCTTTCTTT. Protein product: CAGGVGNTEAFF.

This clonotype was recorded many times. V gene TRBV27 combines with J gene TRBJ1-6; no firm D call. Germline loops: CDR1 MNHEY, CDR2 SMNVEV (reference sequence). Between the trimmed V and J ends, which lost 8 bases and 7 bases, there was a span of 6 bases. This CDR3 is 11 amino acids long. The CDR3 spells CASGENSPLHF. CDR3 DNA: TGTGCCAGCGGCGAAAATTCACCCCTCCACTTT.

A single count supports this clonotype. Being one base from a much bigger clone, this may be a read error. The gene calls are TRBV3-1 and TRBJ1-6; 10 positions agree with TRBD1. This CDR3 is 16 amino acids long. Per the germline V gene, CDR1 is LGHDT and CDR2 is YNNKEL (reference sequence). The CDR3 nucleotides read TGTGCCGGCAGCCAAGATAGGGACAGGGGCTATTCACCCCTCCACTTT. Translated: CAGSQDRDRGYSPLHF.

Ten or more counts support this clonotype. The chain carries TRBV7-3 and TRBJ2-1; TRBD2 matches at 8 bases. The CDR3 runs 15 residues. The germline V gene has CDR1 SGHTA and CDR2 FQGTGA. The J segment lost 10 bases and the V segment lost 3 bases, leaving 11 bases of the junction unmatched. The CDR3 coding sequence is TGTGCCAGCAGCTTTGATAGAGCGGGGGCGGGAGAGCAGTTCTTC. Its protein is CASSFDRAGAGEQFF.

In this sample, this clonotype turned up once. The CDR3 loop is CASSRGIYEQYF. CDR3 nucleotides: TGTGCCAGCAGCCGGGGAATCTACGAGCAGTACTTC. This sequence joins TRBV12-3 or TRBV12-4 and TRBJ2-7; a possible D gene is TRBD2 (5 bases). Trimming removed 6 bases from V and 3 bases from J, with 9 bases in between. The CDR3 is 12 residues long.